Included here is one T cell receptor beta chain sequence, with context. Germline lookup yields CDR1 SGDLS and CDR2 YYNGEE. The CDR3 covers 14 residues. Germline trimming cut 3 bases from V and 6 bases from J; bases unmatched to any gene: 5. Via MiXCR, TCRdb re-called the 5' RACE reads, giving one row per CDR3 protein. The data show under 65,000 distinct CDR3 sequences, 25% to 30% seen once. The TCR originated in a female donor with breast cancer. V is TRBV9 and J is TRBJ2-2; 7 bases agree with TRBD2. The specimen was tumor-infiltrating memory CD4+ T cells sorted from the breast tumor. Noted subset: memory CD4+ T cells, CD4+CD45RO+CD25-. The CDR3 nucleotides read TGTGCCAGCAGCGCCTCCGGACTAGCCGGGGAGCTGTTTTTT. This codes for CASSASGLAGELFF.